Below are 21 T cell receptor beta chains sequenced from a single sample in a study of vaccination and CD4 T cells after COVID-19. Once obtained from cultured CD4+ T cells, the DNA was sequenced using the Oncomine TCR Beta short-read assay. TCRdb re-called the PCR reads through MiXCR, storing one row per CDR3 protein. The table lists around 10,000 distinct CDR3 sequences, 40% to 50% of them singletons. As to treatment: roughly 10-day PBMC culture with coronavirus spike peptide pools or control peptides (ViraFEST assay). These receptors have no known antigen. Material for sequencing was CD4+ T cells from blood, cultured in vitro. These receptors all come from a human donor who had recovered from COVID-19.

This clonotype was recorded once. This rearrangement joins TRBV11-2 to TRBJ2-5, with TRBD1 as a possible D gene (6 bases). The V end was cut by 6 bases, the J end by 5 bases, with 19 bases between. This CDR3 is built from 15 residues. Germline V gene sequence: CDR1 SGHAT, CDR2 FQNNGV. This CDR3 is CASRRTGRGRETQYF. The CDR3 DNA reads as TGTGCCAGCAGACGAACAGGGAGAGGTCGGGAGACCCAGTACTTC.

This clonotype has a handful of counts. The J gene is TRBJ2-2, the V gene TRBV6-5; 14 bases align to TRBD2. The V gene's germline CDR1 is MNHEY and CDR2 SVGAGI. The CDR3 spans 19 residues. J was trimmed by 0 bases and V by 4 bases; bases with no gene match: 7. CDR3 sequence: CASSSRLAGGRANTGELFF. The DNA of the CDR3 is TGTGCCAGCAGTTCTCGACTAGCGGGGGGGCGGGCGAACACCGGGGAGCTGTTTTTT.

J is TRBJ1-2 and V is TRBV20-1; TRBD1 might be the D (5 bases). Per the germline V gene, CDR1 is DFQATT and CDR2 is SNEGSKA (reference sequence). CDR3 length equals 15 residues. Trimming left V 6 bases short and J 0 bases short, with 17 bases between. CDR3 sequence reads: CSAPVGGNSNYGYTF. CDR3 nucleotide sequence: TGCAGTGCCCCGGTGGGGGGGAACTCTAACTATGGCTACACCTTC.

The chain links TRBV11-3 to TRBJ2-5; 11 positions agree with TRBD2. After removal of 6 bases from V and 0 bases from J, the junction contained 9 bases not matched to a gene. The CDR3 spans 17 residues. Germline CDR1 and CDR2: SGHNT and YENEEA. CDR3 in DNA: TGTGCCAGCAGTTATTCTAGCGGGGGGACGTACCAAGAGACCCAGTACTTC. As protein: CASSYSSGGTYQETQYF.

The gene calls are TRBV10-3 and TRBJ1-1, with 9 bases lining up with TRBD1. CDR1 is ENHRY and CDR2 is SYGVKD in the germline V gene. This CDR3 comprises 14 residues. V shed 5 bases, J shed 5 bases, and the junction held 6 bases outside the gene matches. Here the CDR3 DNA reads TGTGCCATCAGTCGGGACAGGGAGGGAACTGAAGCTTTCTTT. Protein: CAISRDREGTEAFF.

The rearrangement uses TRBV10-3 and TRBJ2-1; TRBD2 might be the D (6 bases). Germline CDR1 ENHRY, CDR2 SYGVKD. CDR3 length equals 16 residues. Trimming removed 3 bases from V and 12 bases from J, with 24 bases in between. CDR3 coding DNA: TGTGCCATCAGTGATCCGGAGGGACCCACAGCGATGGGGCAGTTCTTC. This gives the protein CAISDPEGPTAMGQFF.

The genes are TRBV30 and TRBJ2-3, with D perhaps TRBD2 (5 bases). This CDR3 contains 17 residues. V shed 0 bases and J shed 1 base, with 17 bases lying between them. The germline CDR1 and CDR2 sequences are GTSNPN and SVGIG (reference sequence). The CDR3 loop is CAWSVLGKGYGTDTQYF. Here the CDR3 DNA reads TGTGCCTGGAGTGTACTAGGGAAGGGATACGGCACAGATACGCAGTATTTT.

This clonotype was seen only a few times. V and J are TRBV12-3 or TRBV12-4 and TRBJ2-3, with D tentatively TRBD1 or TRBD2 (5 bases each). The CDR3 is 15 residues long. V lost 6 bases and J lost 7, with 20 bases in between. DNA for the CDR3: TGTGCCAGCAGCTGGGACCGGGCCTCTGTACATACGCAGTATTTT. This sequence encodes CASSWDRASVHTQYF.

The gene calls are TRBV5-1 and TRBJ2-7, with D perhaps matching TRBD2 (6 bases). CDR3 size: 17 residues. V lost 5 bases to trimming and J lost 5 bases, with 26 bases between them. The germline V gene has CDR1 SGHRS and CDR2 YFSETQ. The CDR3 is CASRGPGGASISHEQYF. As DNA, the CDR3 is TGCGCCAGCAGGGGGCCCGGCGGGGCCTCTATTTCCCACGAGCAGTACTTC.

This clonotype was counted between two and nine times. The rearrangement links TRBV6-4 to TRBJ1-4; D not resolved. The V gene's germline CDR1 is MRHNA and CDR2 SNTAGT. CDR3 length: 15 amino acids. With 4 bases removed from V and 8 bases from J, the gap between germline ends came to 17 bases. The CDR3 reads CASSARILGGEKLFF. In nucleotides, the CDR3 is TGTGCCAGCAGTGCCAGAATTCTAGGAGGGGAAAAACTGTTTTTT.

This clonotype occurred a few times. J is TRBJ2-1 and V is TRBV24-1; perhaps TRBD2 as D (5 bases). The CDR3 is 14 amino acids. The V end was cut by 0 bases, the J end by 7 bases, with 9 bases between. CDR1 and CDR2 from the germline V gene are KGHDR and SFDVKD. CDR3 nucleotide sequence: TGTGCCACCAGTGATTTGAGGTCGGGAAATGAGCAGTTCTTC. Amino acids: CATSDLRSGNEQFF.

The genes are TRBV6-2 or TRBV6-3 and TRBJ2-1; D is perhaps TRBD1 (6 bases). V shed 6 bases and J shed 2 bases, with 8 bases lying between them. The germline gives CDR1 MNHEY, CDR2 SVGEGT. The CDR3 is 13 residues long. In nucleotides, the CDR3 is TGTGCCAGCAGCCGGACAGCCTACAATGAGCAGTTCTTC. Translating it yields CASSRTAYNEQFF.

A few counts support this clonotype. V gene TRBV5-4 combines with J gene TRBJ1-2; 10 positions match TRBD1. V was pared by 4 bases and J by 1 base, with 7 bases of the junction left unmatched. Germline lookup yields CDR1 SGHNT and CDR2 YYREEE (reference sequence). The CDR3 is 16 residues long. DNA of the CDR3: TGTGCCAGCAGCCCGGGACAGGGGAGAGGTAACTATGGCTACACCTTC. Translation: CASSPGQGRGNYGYTF.

The CDR3 DNA reads TGTGCCAGCAGTGGCCGTTGGGAGTCACCCCTCCACTTT. The encoded protein is CASSGRWESPLHF. V usage is TRBV2 and J usage is TRBJ1-6; D is uncertain. Trimming cost V 4 bases and J 10 bases, with 11 bases left between them. The CDR3 contains 13 residues. CDR1 and CDR2 from the germline V gene are SNHLY and FYNNEI.

Only a few counts were recorded for this clonotype. The rearrangement uses TRBV27 and TRBJ2-3; 8 bases fit TRBD2. J lost 9 bases, V lost 4 bases, and 3 bases had no gene match. Germline lookup yields CDR1 MNHEY and CDR2 SMNVEV (reference sequence). CDR3 length: 12 residues. The CDR3 nucleotides are TGTGCCAGCAGTTCTCCGGGGGGGACGCAGTATTTT. Amino acids: CASSSPGGTQYF.

CDR3 DNA sequence: TGTGCCAGCACCAGAAACAGGGTGAGCAATCAGCCCCAGCATTTT. This gives the protein CASTRNRVSNQPQHF. The rearrangement joins TRBV6-1 to TRBJ1-5, with a possible D match to TRBD1 (6 bases). Per the germline V gene, CDR1 is MNHNS and CDR2 is SASEGT. CDR3 length equals 15 residues. Trimming removed 7 bases at V and 1 base at J, with 14 bases between.

The V and J genes are TRBV5-1 and TRBJ2-1; D possibly corresponds to TRBD1 (6 bases). The CDR3 spans 14 residues. Germline V gives CDR1 SGHRS, CDR2 YFSETQ. V lost 0 bases to trimming and J lost 9 bases, with 13 bases between them. The CDR3 spells CASSLANRAGEQFF. CDR3 nucleotides: TGCGCCAGCAGCTTGGCGAACAGGGCTGGTGAGCAGTTCTTC. The full variable domain, its missing parts supplied by reference TRBV5-1 and TRBJ2-1, is KAGVTQTPRYLIKTRGQQVTLSCSPISGHRSVSWYQQTPGQGLQFLFEYFSETQRNKGNFPGRFSGRQFSNSRSEMNVSTLELGDSALYLCASSLANRAGEQFFGPGTRLTVL.

The rearrangement links TRBV6-2 or TRBV6-3 to TRBJ1-1; 8 bases line up with TRBD1. CDR1 and CDR2 (germline): MNHEY, SVGEGT. There are 15 residues in the CDR3. V dropped 6 bases and J dropped 4; count of bases not matched to a gene: 10. CDR3 sequence (DNA): TGTGCCAGCAGGGGACAGGTAGTAGGGAGCACTGAAGCTTTCTTT. Amino acid sequence: CASRGQVVGSTEAFF.

The rearrangement uses TRBV30 and TRBJ1-2, with TRBD1 identical over 7 bases. V dropped 3 bases and J dropped 4; count of bases not matched to a gene: 5. Germline V gene lookup returns CDR1 GTSNPN and CDR2 SVGIG (reference sequence). The CDR3 totals 13 residues. CDR3 sequence (DNA): TGTGCCTGGAGCCGGGACAGACCCTATGGCTACACCTTC. Protein: CAWSRDRPYGYTF.

Only one count was recorded for this clonotype. The chain combines TRBV20-1 with TRBJ1-3; D uncertain. The CDR3 consists of 13 residues. Looked up from germline, CDR1 is DFQATT and CDR2 is SNEGSKA (reference sequence). Trimming shortened V by 3 bases and J by 5 bases, and 11 bases separated the two germline ends. The CDR3 loop reads CSASETDRNTIYF. CDR3 DNA sequence: TGCAGTGCTAGTGAGACGGACCGAAACACCATATATTTT.

This chain connects TRBV20-1 to TRBJ1-2, with D perhaps TRBD1 (5 bases). CDR3 length equals 13 residues. Germline CDR1 is DFQATT and CDR2 is SNEGSKA (reference sequence). Trimming left V 7 bases short and J 2 bases short, with 14 bases between. The CDR3 bases are TGCAGTGTTCCGGCCCGGGACAACTATGGCTACACCTTC. Translating it yields CSVPARDNYGYTF.